The rows below give T cell receptor beta chains drawn from one sample of a study of technical replicates of blood from several donors. Method: immunoSEQ multiplex PCR; TCRdb's copy keeps in-frame clones and lacks some. This table holds roughly 80,000 clones, around 91% found once. Material for sequencing was T cells isolated from PBMCs. These receptors all stem from a human donor in good health. The CDR3 runs from the conserved cysteine through the conserved F or W. The order of the fields is CDR3 protein, D gene, V gene, J gene. The D gene is left open where the match is weak.

CDR3: CASSLGTTKETQYF; D: NA; V: TRBV5-1; J: TRBJ2-5
CDR3: CASSLVGEGSYNEQFF; D: TRBD2; V: TRBV5-6; J: TRBJ2-1
CDR3: CASSPSSSGANVLTF; D: NA; V: TRBV28; J: TRBJ2-6
CDR3: CASSLVPEFEQFF; D: NA; V: TRBV5-4; J: TRBJ2-1
CDR3: CASSETSGGTDTQYF; D: TRBD2; V: TRBV6-4; J: TRBJ2-3
CDR3: CASSQGAVQAEAFF; D: NA; V: TRBV4-3; J: TRBJ1-1
CDR3: CASSEETGEGETQYF; D: TRBD1; V: TRBV2; J: TRBJ2-5
CDR3: CASSLLREMNTEAFF; D: NA; V: TRBV28; J: TRBJ1-1
CDR3: CASSVRGTSYPNEQFF; D: TRBD2; V: TRBV9; J: TRBJ2-1
CDR3: CASNGPTRDHNEQFF; D: NA; V: TRBV2; J: TRBJ2-1
CDR3: CASSRQGLGNTEAFF; D: TRBD1; V: TRBV5-6; J: TRBJ1-1
CDR3: CASSSTGAWGYTF; D: TRBD1; V: TRBV5-6; J: TRBJ1-2
CDR3: CASSQGTTYEQYF; D: NA; V: TRBV4-3; J: TRBJ2-7
CDR3: CSVLDPTGTPLFYGYTF; D: NA; V: TRBV29-1; J: TRBJ1-2
CDR3: CASSQGGTGGIYEQYF; D: TRBD1; V: TRBV4-3; J: TRBJ2-7
CDR3: CASSLAVKEQYF; D: NA; V: TRBV7-8; J: TRBJ2-7
CDR3: CASSSPGTGGSDYGYTF; D: TRBD1; V: TRBV5-6; J: TRBJ1-2
CDR3: CASKDRDAYEQYF; D: TRBD1; V: TRBV10-2; J: TRBJ2-7
CDR3: CASSVETNPTDTQYF; D: NA; V: TRBV9; J: TRBJ2-3
CDR3: CASSYGNAYEQYF; D: NA; V: TRBV7-9; J: TRBJ2-7
CDR3: CASSLASGLNTGELFF; D: TRBD2; V: TRBV11-3; J: TRBJ2-2
CDR3: CASSLAGGPWEEQFF; D: TRBD2; V: TRBV11-2; J: TRBJ2-1
CDR3: CASSLTGAGADTQYF; D: TRBD2; V: TRBV7-3; J: TRBJ2-3
CDR3: CASSLVGPNQPQHF; D: NA; V: TRBV7-9; J: TRBJ1-5
CDR3: CASGLTGELFF; D: NA; V: TRBV12-5; J: TRBJ2-2
CDR3: CASSVAAGADTYEQYF; D: NA; V: TRBV9; J: TRBJ2-7
CDR3: CSVEVLDNNEQFF; D: NA; V: TRBV29-1; J: TRBJ2-1
CDR3: CASSLRDRGYEQYF; D: TRBD1; V: TRBV5-5; J: TRBJ2-7
CDR3: CATTGGGRELFF; D: TRBD2; V: TRBV6-1; J: TRBJ2-2
CDR3: CASSLQGVQGYTF; D: TRBD1; V: TRBV7-2; J: TRBJ1-2
CDR3: CASRPTFYHANYGYTF; D: NA; V: TRBV28; J: TRBJ1-2
CDR3: CASSRDIDRAQGYTF; D: TRBD1; V: TRBV7-9; J: TRBJ1-2
CDR3: CASSPRGREQETQYF; D: TRBD2; V: TRBV18; J: TRBJ2-5
CDR3: CASSGVIKSEQFF; D: NA; V: TRBV6-1; J: TRBJ2-1
CDR3: CASSGSGNTIYF; D: NA; V: TRBV19; J: TRBJ1-3
CDR3: CASSQDSGTGNTIYF; D: NA; V: TRBV4-3; J: TRBJ1-3
CDR3: CASLDRPSSYNEQFF; D: NA; V: TRBV6-5; J: TRBJ2-1
CDR3: CASSLLALGGYTF; D: NA; V: TRBV28; J: TRBJ1-2
CDR3: CASSLGELAGVFSKETQYF; D: TRBD2; V: TRBV11-3; J: TRBJ2-5
CDR3: CASTGEMNTEAFF; D: NA; V: TRBV25-1; J: TRBJ1-1
CDR3: CASSLWVGSAQHF; D: NA; V: TRBV5-6; J: TRBJ1-5
CDR3: CASSVRQYTGELFF; D: NA; V: TRBV9; J: TRBJ2-2
CDR3: CASSLEAFF; D: NA; V: TRBV2; J: TRBJ1-1
CDR3: CASSLQITDTQYF; D: NA; V: TRBV5-1; J: TRBJ2-3
CDR3: CSVEGFRVSYNEQFF; D: NA; V: TRBV29-1; J: TRBJ2-1